The entry that follows covers one T cell receptor beta chain sequence. Its cognate antigen is unknown. Profiling relied on immunoSEQ multiplex PCR, and the TCRdb table lists in-frame clones only, not all of them. The repertoire has over 140,000 clones, more than 90% of them found once; the top ten carry approximately 5.4%. The sample comes from a study of T cell responses to AZD1222 COVID-19 vaccine. Study background: Investigators merged groups given second doses at roughly 4 or roughly 12 weeks. Study results and limitations: Dominant at 160-218 and 743-854, vaccine-associated CD4 TCRs also spanned spike. With two AZD1222 doses given, Spike-specific TCR breadth and depth both rose. Nearly half of spike-specific TCRs reportedly target variant regions that are unmutated in the B.1.351 and B.1.1.7 variants.

This CDR3 spans 14 amino acids. From germline, CDR1 is SGHTA and CDR2 FQGNSA. The V end lost 1 base, the J end lost 1 base, and 6 bases lay between the germline ends. The source material was peripheral blood, sampled on day 0 of AZD1222 vaccination. The V gene is TRBV7-2, the J gene TRBJ2-3; D uncertain. The receptor comes from an adult in good health. The chain's CDR3 is CASSLVRGTDTQYF. The CDR3 DNA sequence: TGTGCCAGCAGCTTAGTCCGGGGCACAGATACGCAGTATTTT.